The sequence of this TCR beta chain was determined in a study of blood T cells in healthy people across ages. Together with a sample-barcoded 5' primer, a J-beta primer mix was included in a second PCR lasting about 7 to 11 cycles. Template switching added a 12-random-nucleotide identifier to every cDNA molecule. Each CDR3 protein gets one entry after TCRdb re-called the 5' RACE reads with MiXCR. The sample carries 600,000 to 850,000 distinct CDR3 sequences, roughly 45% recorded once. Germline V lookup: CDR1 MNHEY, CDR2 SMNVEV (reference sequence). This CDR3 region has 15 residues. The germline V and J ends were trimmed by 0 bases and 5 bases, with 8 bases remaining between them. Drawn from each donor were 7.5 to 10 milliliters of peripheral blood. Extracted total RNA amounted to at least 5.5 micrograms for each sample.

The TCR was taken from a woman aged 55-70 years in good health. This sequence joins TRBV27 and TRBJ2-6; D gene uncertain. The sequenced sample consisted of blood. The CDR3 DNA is TGTGCCAGCAGTTTATCCCTCGCTAGGGCCAACGTCCTGACTTTC. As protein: CASSLSLARANVLTF.